This T cell receptor beta chain emerged from a study of blood T cell repertoires in COVID-19. Study at large: Samples taken during acute and convalescent COVID-19 were collected in the United States, Italy and Spain. The cDNA or gDNA used as material had been derived from T cells, B-cell-depleted T cells, or PBMCs.

V lost 0 bases and J lost 3, with 17 bases in between. CDR1 is LGHDT, CDR2 YNNKEL, per germline (reference sequence). This CDR3 contains 18 residues. Under the authors' procedure: Amplification of reference gene primers provided the estimated nucleated cell counts. Sequencing used immunoSEQ multiplex PCR; TCRdb keeps in-frame clones, though not all of them. Clone size and V and J calls were adopted from that table, with D and trimming inferred from the DNA. Here the sample spans about 83,000 clones, approximately 90% being singletons. The sequence derives from a woman between 45 and 60 years old with active or convalescent COVID-19. The rearrangement joins TRBV3-1 (or the pseudogene TRBV3-2) to TRBJ2-2; D is undetermined. The sequenced material came from peripheral blood. The DNA for the CDR3 is TGTGCCAGCAGCCAAGACGGTCCGGAACTATCTGACACCGGGGAGCTGTTTTTT. Translating gives CASSQDGPELSDTGELFF.